This T cell receptor (beta chain) derives from a study of T cell clonotyping in hematopoietic cell transplantation. Whole-study results and caveats: After transplant, recipient diversity fell while pathologically expanded clonotypes grew through day 180.

Using immunoSEQ multiplex PCR, the repertoire was profiled, and TCRdb retains in-frame clones only, with some absent. The table includes some 6,300 clones, approximately 35% detected once. A remark on this clone: Antigen specificity is unknown.

The CDR3 is 14 residues long. The germline V gene has CDR1 MNHEY and CDR2 SVGAGI. V shed 5 bases and J 6 bases; nucleotides not matched to a gene: 4. Recipient blood drawn about 28 days pretransplant and days 30, 100, 180 after. This specimen consisted of peripheral blood mononuclear cells, obtained 30 days after allogeneic stem cell transplant. This rearrangement joins TRBV6-5 to TRBJ2-7; 13 nucleotides agree with TRBD2. The TCR sequence derives from a female patient in her 60s who had an allogeneic stem cell transplant, so the T cells may come from the graft donor. Some clones in this sample may be carry-over from other donors' samples. The CDR3 bases are TGTGCCAGCAGTGGACTAGCGGGAGTATCCGAGCAGTACTTC. Its translation: CASSGLAGVSEQYF.